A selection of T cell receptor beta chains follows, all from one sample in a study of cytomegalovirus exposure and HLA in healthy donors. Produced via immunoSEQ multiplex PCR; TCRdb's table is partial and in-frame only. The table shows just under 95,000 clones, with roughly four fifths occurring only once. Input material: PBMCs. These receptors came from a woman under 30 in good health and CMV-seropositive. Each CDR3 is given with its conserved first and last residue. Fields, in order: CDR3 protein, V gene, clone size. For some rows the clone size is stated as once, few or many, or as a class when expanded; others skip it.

CDR3: CAGRQGGSNQPQHF
V: TRBV28
size: -

CDR3: CASSLMLAGGYNEQFF
V: TRBV7-3
size: -

CDR3: CAWRERGGGNEKLFF
V: TRBV30
size: -

CDR3: CASRPGTGHNEQFF
V: TRBV5-6
size: once

CDR3: CASSRGKGFGTYEQYF
V: TRBV21-1
size: once

CDR3: CASSEFRDRGRAGELFF
V: TRBV6-1
size: -

CDR3: CASSRTVNTEAFF
V: TRBV6-4
size: -

CDR3: CATKAWTGILTGELFF
V: TRBV19
size: -

CDR3: CASSEGPGGYEQYF
V: TRBV10-1
size: -

CDR3: CASAEGGGNQPQHF
V: TRBV6-1
size: -

CDR3: CASSPRGSTDTQYF
V: TRBV6-5
size: -

CDR3: CASSSRGERMNTEAFF
V: TRBV5-8
size: few

CDR3: CASRSTPGEKLFF
V: TRBV6-5
size: -

CDR3: CASSYATTVYQPQHF
V: TRBV6-5
size: -

CDR3: CASSPPGLATYNEQFF
V: TRBV18
size: few

CDR3: CASTSGANTEAFF
V: TRBV19
size: -

CDR3: CASSLGPSGDYEQYF
V: TRBV5-4
size: -

CDR3: CASSPNRAYGYTF
V: TRBV18
size: -

CDR3: CASSFAGLNEQFF
V: TRBV7-3
size: -

CDR3: CASSQVPTRGGDQPQHF
V: TRBV4-1
size: -

CDR3: CASSQNRDNEQFF
V: TRBV18
size: -

CDR3: CASSFTRDYGTDTQYF
V: TRBV5-6
size: -

CDR3: CASGSDRVNGNQPQHF
V: TRBV2
size: -

CDR3: CASSSRQTSSYNSPLHF
V: TRBV27
size: -

CDR3: CATSRDSGTGGEKLFF
V: TRBV15
size: -

CDR3: CASVRSWNTGELFF
V: TRBV28
size: -

CDR3: CASSEEANQPQHF
V: TRBV25-1
size: -

CDR3: CAISEARRGGSGNTIYF
V: TRBV10-3
size: few

CDR3: CASRTPLGRGYEQYF
V: TRBV2
size: -

CDR3: CSVTGGDTGELFF
V: TRBV29-1
size: -

CDR3: CASSPPVSRGANYGYTF
V: TRBV18
size: -

CDR3: CASSQVQGNTEAFF
V: TRBV4-1
size: -

CDR3: CASSDTGTGVAGANVLTF
V: TRBV28
size: -

CDR3: CASSSLARAGEQYF
V: TRBV28
size: -

CDR3: CASSQALDRGLGNTEAFF
V: TRBV4-1
size: -

CDR3: CASSYSGLAQETQYF
V: TRBV6-5
size: once

CDR3: CASSQQGGPLDTEAFF
V: TRBV21-1
size: -

CDR3: CASSHSGRSYEQYF
V: TRBV5-1
size: few

CDR3: CASSSSGDSYEQYF
V: TRBV6-4
size: few

CDR3: CASSQFPTGRDTEAFF
V: TRBV4-1
size: few

CDR3: CASSLVASEFNEQFF
V: TRBV5-6
size: -

CDR3: CASSAGAGGYEQYF
V: TRBV5-6
size: -

CDR3: CASSQTRGNTIYF
V: TRBV16
size: -

CDR3: CASSLDGQNYNEQFF
V: TRBV5-1
size: -

CDR3: CSVEETGVNTEAFF
V: TRBV29-1
size: -

CDR3: CASSWGEQGYGYTF
V: TRBV6-6
size: few

CDR3: CASSLDERSYEQYF
V: TRBV27
size: -

CDR3: CASSPGQMNTEAFF
V: TRBV10-1
size: -

CDR3: CASSDKGRVTNSPLHF
V: TRBV6-4
size: -

CDR3: CASSIQRLNTEAFF
V: TRBV5-6
size: -